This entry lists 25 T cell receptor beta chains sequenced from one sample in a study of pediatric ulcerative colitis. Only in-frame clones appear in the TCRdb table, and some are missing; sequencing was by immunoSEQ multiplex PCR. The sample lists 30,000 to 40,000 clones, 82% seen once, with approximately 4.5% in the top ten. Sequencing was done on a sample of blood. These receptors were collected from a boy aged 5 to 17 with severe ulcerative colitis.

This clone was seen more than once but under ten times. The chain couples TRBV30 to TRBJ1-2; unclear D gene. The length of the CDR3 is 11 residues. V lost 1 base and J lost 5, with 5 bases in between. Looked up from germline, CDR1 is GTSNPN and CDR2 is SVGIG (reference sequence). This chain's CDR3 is CAWSDRYGYTF. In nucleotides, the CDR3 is TGTGCCTGGAGTGACCGGTATGGCTACACCTTC.

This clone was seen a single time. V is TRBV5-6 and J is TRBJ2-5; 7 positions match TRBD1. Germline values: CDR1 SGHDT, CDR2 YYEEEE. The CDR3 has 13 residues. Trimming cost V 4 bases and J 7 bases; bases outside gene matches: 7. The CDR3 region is CASSPETGMTQYF. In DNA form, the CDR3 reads TGTGCCAGCAGCCCGGAGACAGGGATGACCCAGTACTTC.

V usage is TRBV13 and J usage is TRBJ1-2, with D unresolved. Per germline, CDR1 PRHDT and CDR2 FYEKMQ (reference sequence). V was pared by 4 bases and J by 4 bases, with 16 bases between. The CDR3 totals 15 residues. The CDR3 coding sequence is TGTGCCAGCAGCTCCCCGGGAGGGTATAGCTATGGCTACACCTTC. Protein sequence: CASSSPGGYSYGYTF.

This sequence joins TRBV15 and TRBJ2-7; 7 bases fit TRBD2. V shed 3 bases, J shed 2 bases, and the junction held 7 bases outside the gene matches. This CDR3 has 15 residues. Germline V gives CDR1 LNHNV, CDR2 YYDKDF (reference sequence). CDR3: CATSRPGGEPYEQYF. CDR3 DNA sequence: TGTGCCACCAGCAGGCCTGGGGGGGAACCCTACGAGCAGTACTTC.

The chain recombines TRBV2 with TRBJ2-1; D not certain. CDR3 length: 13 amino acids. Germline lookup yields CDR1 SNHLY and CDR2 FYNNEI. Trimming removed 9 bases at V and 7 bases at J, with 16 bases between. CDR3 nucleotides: TGTGCCAGTTGCGATCACAATATAAATGAGCAGTTCTTC. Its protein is CASCDHNINEQFF.

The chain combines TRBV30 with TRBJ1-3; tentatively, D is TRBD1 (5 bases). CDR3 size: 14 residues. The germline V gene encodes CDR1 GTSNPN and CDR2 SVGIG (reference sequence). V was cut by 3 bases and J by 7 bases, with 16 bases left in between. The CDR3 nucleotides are TGTGCCTGGAGGGGGACGGCGACTTGGAACACCATATATTTT. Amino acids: CAWRGTATWNTIYF. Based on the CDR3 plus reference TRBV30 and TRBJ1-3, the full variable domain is SQTIHQWPATLVQPVGSPLSLECTVEGTSNPNLYWYRQAAGRGLQLLFYSVGIGQISSEVPQNLSASRPQDRQFILSSKKLLLSDSGFYLCAWRGTATWNTIYFGEGSWLTVV.

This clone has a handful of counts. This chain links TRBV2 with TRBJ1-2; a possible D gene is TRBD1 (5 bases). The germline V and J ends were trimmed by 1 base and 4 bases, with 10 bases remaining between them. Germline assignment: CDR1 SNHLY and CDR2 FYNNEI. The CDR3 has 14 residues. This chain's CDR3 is CASSEGGSTYGYTF. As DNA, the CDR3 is TGTGCCAGCAGTGAAGGGGGCAGCACCTATGGCTACACCTTC.

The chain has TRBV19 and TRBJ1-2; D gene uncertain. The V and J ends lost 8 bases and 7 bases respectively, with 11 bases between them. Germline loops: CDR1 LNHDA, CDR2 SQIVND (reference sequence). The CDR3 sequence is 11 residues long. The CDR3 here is CASSISGGYTF. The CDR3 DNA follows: TGTGCCAGTTCTATATCTGGTGGCTACACCTTC. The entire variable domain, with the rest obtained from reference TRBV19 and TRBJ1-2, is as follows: DGGITQSPKYLFRKEGQNVTLSCEQNLNHDAMYWYRQDPGQGLRLIYYSQIVNDFQKGDIAEGYSVSREKKESFPLTVTSAQKNPTAFYLCASSISGGYTFGSGTRLTVV.

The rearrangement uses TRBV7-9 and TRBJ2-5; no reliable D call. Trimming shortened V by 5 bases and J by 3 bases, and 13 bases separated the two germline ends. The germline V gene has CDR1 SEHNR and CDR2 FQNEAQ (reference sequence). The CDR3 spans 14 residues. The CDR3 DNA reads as TGTGCCAGCAGCGCAACTCTACCAAAAGAGACCCAGTACTTC. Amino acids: CASSATLPKETQYF.

Here the CDR3 reads CASSLDSSNYGYTF. In DNA form, the CDR3 reads TGCGCCAGCAGCTTGGACAGTAGCAACTATGGCTACACCTTC. The chain recombines TRBV5-1 with TRBJ1-2; no definite D call. Per the germline V gene, CDR1 is SGHRS and CDR2 is YFSETQ. Trimming stripped 0 bases from V and 2 bases from J, with 8 bases between. The CDR3 is made up of 14 amino acids.

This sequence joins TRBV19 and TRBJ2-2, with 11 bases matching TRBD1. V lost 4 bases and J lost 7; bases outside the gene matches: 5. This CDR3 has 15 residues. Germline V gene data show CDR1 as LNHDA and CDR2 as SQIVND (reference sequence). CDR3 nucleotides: TGTGCCAGTAGTAGGGGACAGGGGGTTGGCGGGGAGCTGTTTTTT. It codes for CASSRGQGVGGELFF.

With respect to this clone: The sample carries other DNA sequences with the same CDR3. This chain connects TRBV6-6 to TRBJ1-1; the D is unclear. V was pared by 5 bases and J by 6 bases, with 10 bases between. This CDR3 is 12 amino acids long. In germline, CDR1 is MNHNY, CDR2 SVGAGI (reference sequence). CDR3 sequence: CASSPSTAEAFF. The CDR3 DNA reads TGTGCCAGCAGTCCGTCCACCGCTGAAGCTTTCTTT.

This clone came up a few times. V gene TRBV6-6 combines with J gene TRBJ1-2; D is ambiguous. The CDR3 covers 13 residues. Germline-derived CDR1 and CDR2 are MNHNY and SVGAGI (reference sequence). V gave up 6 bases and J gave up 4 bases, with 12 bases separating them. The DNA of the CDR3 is TGTGCCAGCAGGAGGATCGGTAGCTATGGCTACACCTTC. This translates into CASRRIGSYGYTF.

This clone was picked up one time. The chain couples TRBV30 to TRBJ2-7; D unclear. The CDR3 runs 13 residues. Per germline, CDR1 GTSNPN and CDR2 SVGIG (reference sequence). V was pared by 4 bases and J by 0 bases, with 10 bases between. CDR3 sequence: CAWNVQISYEQYF. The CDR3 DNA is TGTGCCTGGAACGTACAGATCTCCTACGAGCAGTACTTC.

The CDR3 loop reads CAISESLGGFTDTQYF. DNA of the CDR3: TGTGCCATCAGTGAGTCGCTGGGGGGCTTCACAGATACGCAGTATTTT. The chain carries TRBV10-3 and TRBJ2-3; the D call may be TRBD1 or TRBD2 (6 bases each). V was cut by 0 bases and J by 2 bases, with 12 bases left in between. The CDR3 is made up of 16 amino acids. From germline, CDR1 is ENHRY and CDR2 SYGVKD.

The CDR3 protein is CASSGSGGPNTEAFF. CDR3 coding DNA: TGTGCCAGCAGCGGCAGTGGGGGGCCAAACACTGAAGCTTTCTTT. The genes are TRBV5-6 and TRBJ1-1, with a tentative D call TRBD1 (6 bases). Trimming left V 4 bases short and J 2 bases short, with 15 bases between. CDR1 SGHDT and CDR2 YYEEEE come from the germline V gene. CDR3 size: 15 residues.

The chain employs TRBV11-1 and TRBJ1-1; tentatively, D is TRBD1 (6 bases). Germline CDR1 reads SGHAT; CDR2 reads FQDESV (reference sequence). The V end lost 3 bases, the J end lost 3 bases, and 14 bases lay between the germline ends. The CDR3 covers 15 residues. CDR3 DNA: TGTGCCAGCAGCTTCTGGGGGGCAGGGGACACTGAAGCTTTCTTT. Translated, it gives CASSFWGAGDTEAFF.

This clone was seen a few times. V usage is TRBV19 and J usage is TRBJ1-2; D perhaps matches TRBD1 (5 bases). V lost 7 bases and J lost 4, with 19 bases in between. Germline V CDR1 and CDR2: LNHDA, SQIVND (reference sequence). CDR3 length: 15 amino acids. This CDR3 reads CASKVTTYGGYGYTF. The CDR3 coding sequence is TGTGCCAGTAAAGTCACCACCTACGGGGGCTATGGCTACACCTTC.

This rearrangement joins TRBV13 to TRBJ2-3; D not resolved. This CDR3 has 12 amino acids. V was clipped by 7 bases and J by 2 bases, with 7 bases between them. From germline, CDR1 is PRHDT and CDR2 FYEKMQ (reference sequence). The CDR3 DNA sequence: TGTGCCAGCAAAGCGCTCACAGATACGCAGTATTTT. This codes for CASKALTDTQYF. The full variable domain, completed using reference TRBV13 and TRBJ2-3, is AAGVIQSPRHLIKEKRETATLKCYPIPRHDTVYWYQQGPGQDPQFLISFYEKMQSDKGSIPDRFSAQQFSDYHSELNMSSLELGDSALYFCASKALTDTQYFGPGTRLTVL.

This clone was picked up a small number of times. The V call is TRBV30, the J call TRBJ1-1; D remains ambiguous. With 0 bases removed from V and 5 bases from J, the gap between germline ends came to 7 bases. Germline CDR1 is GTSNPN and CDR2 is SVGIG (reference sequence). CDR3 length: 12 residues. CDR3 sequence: CAWSVGMTEAFF. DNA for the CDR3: TGTGCCTGGAGTGTTGGGATGACTGAAGCTTTCTTT.

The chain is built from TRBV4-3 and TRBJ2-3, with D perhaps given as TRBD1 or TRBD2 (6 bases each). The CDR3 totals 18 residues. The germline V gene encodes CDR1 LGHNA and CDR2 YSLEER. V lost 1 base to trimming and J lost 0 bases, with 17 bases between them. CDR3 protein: CASSQVWQGTSSTDTQYF. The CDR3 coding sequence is TGCGCCAGCAGCCAAGTTTGGCAGGGGACTTCTAGCACAGATACGCAGTATTTT.

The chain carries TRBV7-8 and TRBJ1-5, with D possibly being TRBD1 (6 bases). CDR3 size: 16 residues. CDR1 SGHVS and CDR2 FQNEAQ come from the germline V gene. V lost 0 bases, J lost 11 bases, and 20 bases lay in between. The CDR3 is CASSLARGKVSSAQHF. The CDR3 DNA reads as TGTGCCAGCAGCTTAGCGAGGGGGAAGGTTTCCTCGGCCCAGCATTTT.

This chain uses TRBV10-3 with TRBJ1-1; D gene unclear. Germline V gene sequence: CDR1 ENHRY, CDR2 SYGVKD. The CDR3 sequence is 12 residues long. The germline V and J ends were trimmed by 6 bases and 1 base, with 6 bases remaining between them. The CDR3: CAIREGNTEAFF. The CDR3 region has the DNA TGTGCCATCAGGGAGGGGAACACTGAAGCTTTCTTT.

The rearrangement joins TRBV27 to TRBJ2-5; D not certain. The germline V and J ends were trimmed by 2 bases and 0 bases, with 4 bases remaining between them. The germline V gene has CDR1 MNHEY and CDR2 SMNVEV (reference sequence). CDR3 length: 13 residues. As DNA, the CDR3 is TGTGCCAGCAGTTTAAAGTACCAAGAGACCCAGTACTTC. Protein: CASSLKYQETQYF.

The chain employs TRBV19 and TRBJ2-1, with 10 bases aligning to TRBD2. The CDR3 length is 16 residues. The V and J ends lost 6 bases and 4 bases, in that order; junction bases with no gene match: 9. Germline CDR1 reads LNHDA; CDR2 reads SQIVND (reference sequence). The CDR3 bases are TGTGCCAGTAGGCCATCCGGGACTAGCGTTTACAATGAGCAGTTCTTC. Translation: CASRPSGTSVYNEQFF.